The 23 T cell receptor beta chains below come from one sample, sequenced in a study of cytomegalovirus exposure and HLA in healthy donors. Clones were read by immunoSEQ multiplex PCR, and TCRdb kept only the in-frame ones, dropping some. The sample includes roughly 150,000 clones, around 84% seen only once; the top ten take approximately 8.7%. Sequenced material: PBMCs. Receptors were obtained from a man aged 18 to 29 in good health and CMV-seropositive.

The chain recombines TRBV25-1 with TRBJ2-7; 7 nucleotides align to TRBD1. CDR3 size: 15 residues. Trimming took 4 bases from V and 2 from J; bases not matched to a gene: 8. CDR1 and CDR2 (germline): MGHDK, SYGVNS. The CDR3 sequence: CASSVWDSPAYEQYF. DNA of the CDR3: TGTGCCAGCAGTGTTTGGGACAGCCCTGCCTACGAGCAGTACTTC.

The chain combines TRBV5-1 with TRBJ2-7; the match to TRBD1 covers 9 bases. V was pared by 1 base and J by 7 bases, with 12 bases of the junction left unmatched. CDR3 length: 16 residues. Germline V gene data show CDR1 as SGHRS and CDR2 as YFSETQ. The CDR3 nucleotides read TGCGCCAGCAGCTTGTCTGATGGGACAGGGTCTAAAGAGCAGTACTTC. The encoded protein is CASSLSDGTGSKEQYF.

The chain couples TRBV5-1 to TRBJ2-7; 10 bases map to TRBD1. The CDR3 extends over 15 amino acids. Germline trimming cut 3 bases from V and 4 bases from J; bases unmatched to any gene: 7. CDR1 is SGHRS and CDR2 is YFSETQ in the germline V gene. CDR3 region: CASSSPGQGKYEQYF. CDR3 bases: TGCGCCAGCAGCTCACCGGGACAGGGGAAATACGAGCAGTACTTC.

This chain joins TRBV4-1 and TRBJ2-1; D perhaps matches TRBD2 (6 bases). Germline assignment: CDR1 MGHRA and CDR2 YSYEKL. Trimming stripped 4 bases from V and 4 bases from J, with 14 bases between. The CDR3 totals 15 residues. Here the CDR3 reads CASSPSGGRYNEQFF. In DNA form, the CDR3 reads TGCGCCAGCAGCCCAAGTGGGGGGAGGTACAATGAGCAGTTCTTC.

This clone appeared once. The chain links TRBV5-1 to TRBJ2-3; 11 bases line up with TRBD2. Germline V gives CDR1 SGHRS, CDR2 YFSETQ. This CDR3 has 15 amino acids. V trimming: 3 bases; J trimming: 3 bases; junction bases outside the gene matches: 3. This CDR3 reads CASSSTSGNTDTQYF. CDR3 bases: TGCGCCAGCAGCTCGACTAGCGGGAATACAGATACGCAGTATTTT.

This chain links TRBV7-9 with TRBJ1-3; 7 positions match TRBD1. Germline trimming cut 4 bases from V and 0 bases from J; bases unmatched to any gene: 9. The CDR3 runs to 17 residues. The germline CDR1 and CDR2 sequences are SEHNR and FQNEAQ (reference sequence). CDR3 amino acids: CASSSHGQESSGNTIYF. The DNA of the CDR3 is TGTGCCAGCAGCTCCCATGGACAGGAGAGCTCTGGAAACACCATATATTTT. The full variable domain, in which reference TRBV7-9 and TRBJ1-3 provide the parts outside the CDR3, is DTGVSQNPRHKITKRGQNVTFRCDPISEHNRLYWYRQTLGQGPEFLTYFQNEAQLEKSRLLSDRFSAERPKGSFSTLEIQRTEQGDSAMYLCASSSHGQESSGNTIYFGEGSWLTVV.

V gene TRBV6-1 combines with J gene TRBJ2-7; 12 bases map to TRBD2. The germline CDR1 and CDR2 sequences are MNHNS and SASEGT. This CDR3 spans 15 amino acids. V was clipped by 3 bases and J by 5 bases; unmatched bases: 5. CDR3 protein: CASSETSGSFHEQYF. The CDR3 DNA is TGTGCCAGCAGTGAGACTAGCGGGAGTTTCCACGAGCAGTACTTC.

V and J are TRBV27 and TRBJ1-3, with 7 nucleotides matching TRBD1. CDR3 length: 16 amino acids. With 5 bases clipped from V and 0 bases from J, the junction kept 7 bases outside the gene matches. Germline lookup yields CDR1 MNHEY and CDR2 SMNVEV (reference sequence). The CDR3 spells CASSRGTALSGNTIYF. Here the CDR3 DNA reads TGTGCCAGCAGTCGAGGGACAGCTCTCTCTGGAAACACCATATATTTT.

The chain recombines TRBV5-4 with TRBJ1-2; no reliable D call. CDR1 is SGHNT, CDR2 YYREEE, per germline (reference sequence). The CDR3 has 13 residues. V lost 2 bases, J lost 4 bases, and 9 bases lay in between. In DNA form, the CDR3 reads TGTGCCAGCAGCTTCACGGGTGGCTATGGCTACACCTTC. Protein product: CASSFTGGYGYTF.

The rearrangement uses TRBV21-1 and TRBJ1-1; the D call of TRBD1 is as the table states it, not checked on the DNA. TRBV21-1 is a pseudogene locus. CDR3 length equals 16 residues. The chain's CDR3 is CASSKEGTGGEPEAFF. DNA for the CDR3: TGTGCCAGCAGCAAAGAAGGAACAGGGGGGGAGCCTGAAGCTTTCTTT.

V usage is TRBV19 and J usage is TRBJ2-6; 7 bases fit TRBD1. Germline CDR1 is LNHDA and CDR2 is SQIVND (reference sequence). J lost 4 bases, V lost 6 bases, and 6 bases had no gene match. This CDR3 region has 15 residues. The CDR3: CASSPDREGANVLTF. The CDR3 nucleotides are TGTGCCAGTAGCCCAGACAGGGAAGGGGCCAACGTCCTGACTTTC.

CDR3 sequence reads: CASSYPGQLNYGYTF. DNA for the CDR3: TGCGCCAGCAGCTACCCGGGACAACTAAACTATGGCTACACCTTC. The rearrangement uses TRBV4-1 and TRBJ1-2, with D maybe TRBD1 (6 bases). CDR3 size: 15 residues. Germline V gene data show CDR1 as MGHRA and CDR2 as YSYEKL. V dropped 5 bases and J dropped 2 bases, with 15 bases sitting between them.

The V call is TRBV7-9, the J call TRBJ2-2; 11 bases are a match to TRBD2. The CDR3 sequence is 17 residues long. With 5 bases clipped from V and 1 base from J, the junction kept 6 bases outside the gene matches. Germline CDR1 reads SEHNR; CDR2 reads FQNEAQ (reference sequence). In DNA form, the CDR3 reads TGTGCCAGCAGCCTTCAACTAGCGGGAGTGAACACCGGGGAGCTGTTTTTT. Its translation: CASSLQLAGVNTGELFF.

This clone turned up a few times. This chain uses TRBV5-1 with TRBJ1-4; TRBD1 aligns across 11 bases. V was clipped by 2 bases and J by 7 bases; unmatched bases: 1. Germline-derived CDR1 and CDR2 are SGHRS and YFSETQ. There are 14 residues in the CDR3. CDR3 residues: CASSFGTGGEKLFF. CDR3 DNA sequence: TGCGCCAGCAGCTTCGGGACAGGGGGTGAAAAACTGTTTTTT. Filled out from reference TRBV5-1 and TRBJ1-4, the complete variable domain reads KAGVTQTPRYLIKTRGQQVTLSCSPISGHRSVSWYQQTPGQGLQFLFEYFSETQRNKGNFPGRFSGRQFSNSRSEMNVSTLELGDSALYLCASSFGTGGEKLFFGSGTQLSVL.

The V gene is TRBV15, the J gene TRBJ1-4; 9 bases map to TRBD1. J gave up 3 bases and V 4 bases, and 6 bases lay outside the gene matches. The CDR3 spans 16 residues. Germline-derived CDR1 and CDR2 are LNHNV and YYDKDF (reference sequence). The CDR3 DNA is TGTGCCACCAGCACGGGACAGGGAGAATCTAATGAAAAACTGTTTTTT. It specifies CATSTGQGESNEKLFF.

This clone was detected once. The germline gene is not matched at one end of the junction; a read error may be the cause. The J gene is TRBJ2-5, the V gene TRBV25-1, with D possibly matching TRBD2 (5 bases). The CDR3 loop spans 12 amino acids. The germline CDR1 and CDR2 sequences are MGHDK and SYGVNS. The CDR3 DNA is TGTGCCAGCAGTATCTTGGGAGAGACCCAATACTTC. Protein product: CASSILGETQYF.

The chain has TRBV7-3 and TRBJ2-3; D is perhaps TRBD1 (5 bases). Germline loops: CDR1 SGHTA, CDR2 FQGTGA. This CDR3 contains 13 residues. Trimming took 7 bases from V and 6 from J, leaving 14 bases between them. The CDR3 coding sequence is TGTGCCAGCACCCAACATAAGGGGGATACGCAGTATTTT. Protein sequence: CASTQHKGDTQYF.

In this sample, this clone turned up a few times. The chain couples TRBV18 to TRBJ2-5, with D possibly being TRBD2 (6 bases). CDR1 and CDR2 from the germline V gene are KGHSH and LQKENI. CDR3 length: 14 residues. Trimming removed 5 bases from V and 0 bases from J, with 10 bases in between. CDR3 region: CASSGTPHQETQYF. The CDR3, as DNA: TGTGCCAGCTCAGGGACTCCCCACCAAGAGACCCAGTACTTC.

This chain connects TRBV18 to TRBJ1-1; D unresolved. The CDR3 contains 16 residues. V was cut by 3 bases and J by 1 base, with 15 bases left in between. Germline loops: CDR1 KGHSH, CDR2 LQKENI. The CDR3 DNA sequence: TGTGCCAGCTCACCCCGCGGGCCGGGGTCGAACACTGAAGCTTTCTTT. Protein product: CASSPRGPGSNTEAFF. Based on the CDR3 plus reference TRBV18 and TRBJ1-1, the full variable domain is NAGVMQNPRHLVRRRGQEARLRCSPMKGHSHVYWYRQLPEEGLKFMVYLQKENIIDESGMPKERFSAEFPKEGPSILRIQQVVRGDSAAYFCASSPRGPGSNTEAFFGQGTRLTVV.

The V gene is TRBV29-1, the J gene TRBJ1-1; tentative D call: TRBD1 (6 bases). This CDR3 region has 11 residues. The V gene lost 4 bases and the J gene lost 8 bases, with 11 bases spanning the gap. Per the germline V gene, CDR1 is SQVTM and CDR2 is ANQGSEA. The CDR3 DNA sequence: TGCAGCGTTGGAGGACAGACCGAAGCTTTCTTT. This codes for CSVGGQTEAFF.

The J gene is TRBJ2-7, the V gene TRBV4-1, with TRBD1 identical over 8 bases. The CDR3 contains 16 residues. CDR1 MGHRA and CDR2 YSYEKL come from the germline V gene. J was trimmed by 3 bases and V by 1 base; bases with no gene match: 8. This CDR3 is CASSQAETGDFYEQYF. Here the CDR3 DNA reads TGCGCCAGCAGCCAAGCCGAGACAGGGGACTTCTACGAGCAGTACTTC.

The V gene is TRBV6-6, the J gene TRBJ2-5, with TRBD1 as a possible D gene (5 bases). Trimming took 0 bases from V and 2 from J, leaving 13 bases between them. CDR1 MNHNY and CDR2 SVGAGI come from the germline V gene (reference sequence). The CDR3 contains 16 residues. The CDR3 sequence: CASSYSSTAPQETQYF. The CDR3 DNA reads TGTGCCAGCAGTTACTCCTCGACAGCACCTCAAGAGACCCAGTACTTC.

This clone has a handful of counts. The chain is built from TRBV4-2 and TRBJ1-1; no clear D gene. V shed 0 bases and J shed 2 bases, with 7 bases lying between them. This CDR3 region has 14 residues. Germline CDR1 reads LGHNA; CDR2 reads YNFKEQ. Here the CDR3 reads CASSQDTVNTEAFF. The DNA of the CDR3 is TGTGCCAGCAGCCAAGACACGGTAAACACTGAAGCTTTCTTT.